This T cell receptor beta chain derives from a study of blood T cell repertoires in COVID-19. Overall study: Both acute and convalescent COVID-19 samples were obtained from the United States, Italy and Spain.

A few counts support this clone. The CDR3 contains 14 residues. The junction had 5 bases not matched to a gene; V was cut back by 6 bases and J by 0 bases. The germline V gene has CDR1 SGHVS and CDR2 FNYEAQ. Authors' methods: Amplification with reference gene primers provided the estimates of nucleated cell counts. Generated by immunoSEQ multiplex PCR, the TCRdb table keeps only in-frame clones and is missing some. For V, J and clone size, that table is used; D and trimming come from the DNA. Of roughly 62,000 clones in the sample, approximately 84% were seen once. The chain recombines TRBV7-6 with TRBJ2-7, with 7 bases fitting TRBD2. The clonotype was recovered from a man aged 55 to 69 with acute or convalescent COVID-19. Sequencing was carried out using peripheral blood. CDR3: CASSFGLDSYEQYF. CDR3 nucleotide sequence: TGTGCCAGCAGTTTTGGACTAGACTCCTACGAGCAGTACTTC. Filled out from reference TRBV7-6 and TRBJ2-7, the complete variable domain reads GAGVSQSPRYKVTKRGQDVALRCDPISGHVSLYWYRQALGQGPEFLTYFNYEAQQDKSGLPNDRFSAERPEGSISTLTIQRTEQRDSAMYRCASSFGLDSYEQYFGPGTRLTVT.